Shown below are 20 T cell receptor beta chains from a single sample sequenced in a study of T cell repertoires in cytomegalovirus infection. TCRdb reanalysed the reads using MiXCR and keeps one entry per CDR3 protein. The repertoire has roughly 140,000 distinct CDR3 sequences, around a quarter of them found once; the top ten carry around 9.9%. The sequenced sample was PBMCs. The receptors come from a human donor in good health (CMV status not recorded). Some clones in this sample may be carry-over from other donors' samples.

The chain carries TRBV6-5 and TRBJ1-2; 8 nucleotides match TRBD1. Per the germline V gene, CDR1 is MNHEY and CDR2 is SVGAGI. CDR3 length equals 15 residues. V shed 2 bases, J shed 4 bases, and the junction held 6 bases outside the gene matches. The CDR3 protein is CASSYAGQGGYGYTF. The CDR3 DNA reads TGTGCCAGCAGTTACGCCGGACAGGGCGGCTATGGCTACACCTTC.

The table lists this clonotype with a count of one. The chain has TRBV5-1 and TRBJ2-7, with D perhaps being TRBD1 or TRBD2 (5 bases each). The germline V and J ends were trimmed by 7 bases and 0 bases, with 20 bases remaining between them. This CDR3 spans 16 amino acids. CDR1 is SGHRS and CDR2 is YFSETQ in the germline V gene. The CDR3 protein is CASHPAGAAYSYEQYF. CDR3 sequence (DNA): TGCGCCAGCCACCCGGCCGGGGCAGCATACTCCTACGAGCAGTACTTC.

The J gene is TRBJ1-1, the V gene TRBV4-1; maybe TRBD1 (6 bases). Germline lookup yields CDR1 MGHRA and CDR2 YSYEKL. Deletions cut 0 bases from V and 4 bases from J, with 9 bases between. The CDR3 runs to 14 residues. The CDR3 sequence is CASSQDARGTEAFF. The CDR3 nucleotides are TGCGCCAGCAGCCAAGATGCCAGGGGCACTGAAGCTTTCTTT.

J is TRBJ2-7 and V is TRBV4-1; D not certain. Trimming pared 3 bases from V and 3 bases from J, leaving 12 bases between. Germline V CDR1 and CDR2: MGHRA, YSYEKL. This CDR3 spans 14 amino acids. In nucleotides, the CDR3 is TGCGCCAGCAGCCATGAAGAGGTAGACTACGAGCAGTACTTC. Its translation: CASSHEEVDYEQYF.

The chain has TRBV4-1 and TRBJ2-7, with TRBD1 matching over 10 bases. Unmatched junction bases numbered 4, after V lost 4 bases and J lost 1 base. The germline V gene has CDR1 MGHRA and CDR2 YSYEKL. The CDR3 has 15 residues. DNA for the CDR3: TGCGCCAGCAGCCGGGACAGGGGTTTATCCTACGAGCAGTACTTC. Translated: CASSRDRGLSYEQYF.

In its sample, this clonotype was seen many times. This chain connects TRBV7-3 to TRBJ2-2, with TRBD1 matching 8 bases. The germline CDR1 and CDR2 sequences are SGHTA and FQGTGA. The CDR3 covers 17 residues. V lost 5 bases and J lost 3; bases outside the gene matches: 11. The CDR3 spells CASSPYSGQGHTGELFF. DNA of the CDR3: TGTGCCAGCAGCCCCTACTCCGGACAGGGACACACCGGGGAGCTGTTTTTT. The full variable domain, its missing parts supplied by reference TRBV7-3 and TRBJ2-2, is GAGVSQTPSNKVTEKGKYVELRCDPISGHTALYWYRQSLGQGPEFLIYFQGTGAADDSGLPNDRFFAVRPEGSVSTLKIQRTERGDSAVYLCASSPYSGQGHTGELFFGEGSRLTVL.

CDR3: CASSSPQGLNTEAFF. The CDR3 nucleotides read TGTGCCAGCAGTAGTCCCCAGGGCCTGAACACTGAAGCTTTCTTT. The rearrangement joins TRBV6-1 to TRBJ1-1; D might be TRBD1 (5 bases). The CDR3 covers 15 residues. Germline CDR1 is MNHNS and CDR2 is SASEGT. V was cut by 5 bases and J by 0 bases, with 13 bases left in between.

This clonotype showed up many times. This rearrangement joins TRBV7-2 to TRBJ1-6; the match to TRBD1 covers 7 bases. CDR3 length equals 13 residues. The germline V gene encodes CDR1 SGHTA and CDR2 FQGNSA. V dropped 5 bases and J dropped 7; count of bases not matched to a gene: 2. The CDR3 DNA sequence: TGTGCCAGCAGCACGGACAGGAATTCACCCCTCCACTTT. Residues: CASSTDRNSPLHF.

The table lists this clonotype with many counts. The rearrangement links TRBV7-2 to TRBJ2-7; D call uncertain. Deletions cut 4 bases from V and 9 bases from J, with 13 bases between. Per the germline V gene, CDR1 is SGHTA and CDR2 is FQGNSA. The CDR3 extends over 12 amino acids. The CDR3, as DNA: TGTGCCAGCAGCTCCAGTCGCACGGGGCAGTACTTC. It codes for CASSSSRTGQYF. Using reference TRBV7-2 and TRBJ2-7 for the parts outside the CDR3, the full variable domain is GAGVSQSPSNKVTEKGKDVELRCDPISGHTALYWYRQSLGQGLEFLIYFQGNSAPDKSGLPSDRFSAERTGGSVSTLTIQRTQQEDSAVYLCASSSSRTGQYFGPGTRLTVT.

This clonotype was counted at least ten times. The genes are TRBV4-3 and TRBJ2-2, with 12 nucleotides matching TRBD2. CDR1 LGHNA and CDR2 YSLEER come from the germline V gene. The CDR3 contains 17 residues. V lost 3 bases to trimming and J lost 5 bases; unmatched junction nucleotides: 7. The CDR3 here is CASSQTGLAGWTGELFF. DNA for the CDR3: TGCGCCAGCAGCCAGACTGGACTAGCGGGATGGACCGGGGAGCTGTTTTTT.

This clonotype was seen once. The chain links TRBV29-1 to TRBJ2-7; TRBD2 agrees at 13 bases. The germline CDR1 and CDR2 sequences are SQVTM and ANQGSEA. Germline trimming cut 4 bases from V and 6 bases from J; bases unmatched to any gene: 9. The length of the CDR3 is 15 residues. The DNA for the CDR3 is TGCAGCGTTGTCCCGGCGGGACTAGCGGGAACCGAGCAGTACTTC. Its translation is CSVVPAGLAGTEQYF.

This clonotype was picked up a small number of times. The CDR3: CATKGAGNTEAFF. CDR3 DNA sequence: TGTGCCACCAAGGGCGCTGGAAACACTGAAGCTTTCTTT. The chain is built from TRBV24-1 and TRBJ1-1; no firm D call. CDR1 is KGHDR, CDR2 SFDVKD, per germline. This CDR3 has 13 amino acids. Trimming removed 8 bases from V and 2 bases from J, with 11 bases in between.

This sequence joins TRBV29-1 and TRBJ2-7; D is possibly TRBD1 (6 bases). Trimming cost V 7 bases and J 4 bases, with 14 bases left between them. The germline V gene has CDR1 SQVTM and CDR2 ANQGSEA. The CDR3 has 12 amino acids. The CDR3 sequence: CSARLQGYEQYF. Written as DNA, the CDR3 is TGCAGCGCCAGACTACAGGGATACGAGCAGTACTTC.

This clonotype appeared many times. The genes are TRBV7-2 and TRBJ1-1; 9 bases agree with TRBD1. The germline V gene encodes CDR1 SGHTA and CDR2 FQGNSA. V gave up 2 bases and J gave up 3 bases; unmatched junction bases: 13. This CDR3 spans 18 amino acids. DNA of the CDR3: TGTGCCAGCAGCTTAACCGGGACAGGGAAATCGGTGTACACTGAAGCTTTCTTT. It codes for CASSLTGTGKSVYTEAFF.

This clonotype was seen many times. This chain joins TRBV7-9 and TRBJ1-1, with D perhaps matching TRBD1 (5 bases). Germline V CDR1 and CDR2: SEHNR, FQNEAQ (reference sequence). CDR3 length: 15 amino acids. The V end was cut by 1 base, the J end by 5 bases, with 14 bases between. This CDR3 reads CASSLEATWGTEAFF. CDR3 sequence (DNA): TGTGCCAGCAGCTTAGAAGCTACGTGGGGGACTGAAGCTTTCTTT.

The chain is built from TRBV7-9 and TRBJ1-1; weak D call: TRBD1 (5 bases). The V end lost 2 bases, the J end lost 2 bases, and 12 bases lay between the germline ends. This CDR3 has 15 amino acids. Germline V CDR1 and CDR2: SEHNR, FQNEAQ (reference sequence). The CDR3 protein is CASSLPTVVNTEAFF. The CDR3 DNA reads as TGTGCCAGCAGCTTACCGACAGTAGTTAACACTGAAGCTTTCTTT.

CDR3 sequence: CASSLIGGGWGQNTEAFF. The CDR3 DNA reads as TGTGCCAGCAGCTTAATAGGGGGCGGTTGGGGGCAGAACACTGAAGCTTTCTTT. This chain joins TRBV11-2 and TRBJ1-1, with 7 bases fitting TRBD1. This CDR3 contains 18 residues. Trimming cost V 2 bases and J 1 base; bases outside gene matches: 13. Germline values: CDR1 SGHAT, CDR2 FQNNGV.

Concerning this clonotype: Mismatch with germline at one junction end may stem from a read error. This sequence joins TRBV7-3 and TRBJ2-7; the D gene is possibly TRBD2 (5 bases). Germline V CDR1 and CDR2: SGHTA, FQGTGA. The CDR3 is 13 amino acids. CDR3: CASGLTDSREQYF. The CDR3 DNA sequence: TGTGCCAGCGGCTTAACGGACTCCCGCGAGCAGTACTTC.

This chain joins TRBV27 and TRBJ2-7; weak D call: TRBD1 (6 bases). The CDR3 spans 13 residues. Trimming left V 7 bases short and J 3 bases short, with 13 bases between. Germline assignment: CDR1 MNHEY and CDR2 SMNVEV (reference sequence). CDR3 DNA sequence: TGTGCCAGCAAGGATGGACAGAACTACGAGCAGTACTTC. Its translation is CASKDGQNYEQYF.

This clonotype was found many times. The chain combines TRBV11-3 with TRBJ2-2; the match to TRBD2 covers 9 bases. Germline CDR1 and CDR2: SGHNT and YENEEA. The V gene end was trimmed by 3 bases and the J gene end by 3 bases; junction bases not matched to a gene: 5. The CDR3 contains 16 residues. The CDR3 nucleotides are TGTGCCAGCAGCTTTGGCGAGCGGGGGGACACCGGGGAGCTGTTTTTT. This gives the protein CASSFGERGDTGELFF.